The 20 T cell receptor beta chains given below trace back to one sample, sequenced in a study of B cell selection in AIRE deficiency. Conventional CD4 T cells were sorted as CD4+CD127+ cells. TCRdb's copy holds only in-frame clones and misses some; the assay was immunoSEQ multiplex PCR. The sample holds about 25,000 clones, roughly 97% seen once. The sample comprised CD4+CD127+ conventional T cells sorted from PBMCs. The origin of the receptors is a human donor in good health.

Worth noting for this clone: An end of the junction does not agree with germline; a read error may underlie this. The chain uses TRBV7-7 and TRBJ2-1, with 11 nucleotides matching TRBD2. Germline V gene lookup returns CDR1 SSHAT and CDR2 FNYEAQ (reference sequence). The CDR3 totals 16 residues. The CDR3 protein is CASSLAGTSGFGEQFF. As DNA, the CDR3 is TGTGCTAGCAGCTTAGCCGGGACTAGCGGCTTTGGTGAGCAGTTCTTC.

V is TRBV5-1 and J is TRBJ1-2, with no clear D. V lost 0 bases, J lost 6 bases, and 12 bases lay in between. Germline V gene data show CDR1 as SGHRS and CDR2 as YFSETQ. There are 14 residues in the CDR3. The DNA of the CDR3 is TGCGCCAGCAGCTTGGGATCTGGGGTGGATGGCTACACCTTC. Amino acids: CASSLGSGVDGYTF. Looking up the rest from reference TRBV5-1 and TRBJ1-2 gives the full variable domain: KAGVTQTPRYLIKTRGQQVTLSCSPISGHRSVSWYQQTPGQGLQFLFEYFSETQRNKGNFPGRFSGRQFSNSRSEMNVSTLELGDSALYLCASSLGSGVDGYTFGSGTRLTVV.

The chain couples TRBV7-3 to TRBJ2-2, with D possibly TRBD2 on 6 matching bases. Looked up from germline, CDR1 is SGHTA and CDR2 is FQGTGA. Trimming pared 5 bases from V and 6 bases from J, leaving 10 bases between. This CDR3 has 13 residues. CDR3 nucleotide sequence: TGTGCCAGCAGCGCGGGACTGCCCGGGGAGCTGTTTTTT. It encodes CASSAGLPGELFF.

CDR3 protein: CASSPGGSINEQYF. CDR3 nucleotide sequence: TGTGCCAGCAGCCCGGGGGGGAGTATCAACGAGCAGTACTTC. The chain recombines TRBV7-2 with TRBJ2-7; TRBD2 agrees at 8 bases. The germline gives CDR1 SGHTA, CDR2 FQGNSA. This CDR3 has 14 amino acids. J was trimmed by 5 bases and V by 5 bases; bases with no gene match: 8.

The genes are TRBV5-1 and TRBJ2-1, with TRBD2 identical over 7 bases. V dropped 7 bases and J dropped 2; count of bases not matched to a gene: 9. The CDR3 is made up of 15 amino acids. Germline V gene data show CDR1 as SGHRS and CDR2 as YFSETQ. The chain's CDR3 is CASDRGSRTYNEQFF. The CDR3 DNA sequence: TGCGCCAGCGACCGCGGGAGTCGCACCTACAATGAGCAGTTCTTC.

The chain employs TRBV4-2 and TRBJ1-1; D is ambiguous. V lost 0 bases and J 1 base, leaving 6 bases between the germline ends. CDR1 LGHNA and CDR2 YNFKEQ come from the germline V gene. This CDR3 is built from 14 residues. In nucleotides, the CDR3 is TGTGCCAGCAGCCAAGAGGAGCAGAACACTGAAGCTTTCTTT. It specifies CASSQEEQNTEAFF.

This clone appeared a single time. The V call is TRBV7-8, the J call TRBJ1-1, with 8 positions matching TRBD1. From germline, CDR1 is SGHVS and CDR2 FQNEAQ. The V gene end was trimmed by 1 base and the J gene end by 3 bases; junction bases not matched to a gene: 7. The CDR3 loop spans 16 amino acids. In DNA form, the CDR3 reads TGTGCCAGCAGCTTAGGTCCAGGGGGCGGGTACACTGAAGCTTTCTTT. As protein: CASSLGPGGGYTEAFF.

This chain joins TRBV5-4 and TRBJ2-1; no definite D call. The CDR3 sequence is 18 residues long. Germline CDR1 SGHNT, CDR2 YYREEE (reference sequence). The germline V and J ends were trimmed by 4 bases and 0 bases, with 20 bases remaining between them. The CDR3 protein is CASSPSGDRLSSYNEQFF. As DNA, the CDR3 is TGTGCCAGCAGCCCGTCGGGTGACCGCCTCAGCTCCTACAATGAGCAGTTCTTC.

The J gene is TRBJ1-4, the V gene TRBV7-9; 7 positions match TRBD1. Germline loops: CDR1 SEHNR, CDR2 FQNEAQ (reference sequence). The trim removed 3 bases at V and 5 bases at J, leaving 9 bases unmatched. This CDR3 region has 16 residues. Written as DNA, the CDR3 is TGTGCCAGCAGCTTTGGGAGACAGGGCTTGAATGAAAAACTGTTTTTT. Amino acid sequence: CASSFGRQGLNEKLFF.

This sequence joins TRBV7-3 and TRBJ2-3, with 13 bases aligning to TRBD2. V gave up 2 bases and J gave up 2 bases; unmatched junction bases: 7. The length of the CDR3 is 18 residues. Germline V gene data show CDR1 as SGHTA and CDR2 as FQGTGA. The CDR3 DNA is TGTGCCAGCAGCTTAGATGAGGGACTAGCGGGAAACACAGATACGCAGTATTTT. Amino acid sequence: CASSLDEGLAGNTDTQYF.

This sequence joins TRBV5-4 and TRBJ2-5; 8 bases map to TRBD2. Trimming cost V 2 bases and J 5 bases; bases outside gene matches: 5. CDR3 length: 14 residues. The germline CDR1 and CDR2 sequences are SGHNT and YYREEE (reference sequence). The CDR3 DNA sequence: TGTGCCAGCAGCTTAGGCGGGGGGCGGGAGACCCAGTACTTC. Protein: CASSLGGGRETQYF. Complete variable domain (other parts from reference TRBV5-4 and TRBJ2-5): ETGVTQSPTHLIKTRGQQVTLRCSSQSGHNTVSWYQQALGQGPQFIFQYYREEENGRGNFPPRFSGLQFPNYSSELNVNALELDDSALYLCASSLGGGRETQYFGPGTRLLVL.

The chain is built from TRBV5-1 and TRBJ1-6, with D unclear. Germline V gives CDR1 SGHRS, CDR2 YFSETQ. V was trimmed by 4 bases and J by 6 bases, leaving 11 bases between them. This CDR3 contains 14 residues. CDR3 DNA sequence: TGCGCCAGCAGCGCGAAAAGCGGTAATTCACCCCTCCACTTT. Translating gives CASSAKSGNSPLHF.

V and J are TRBV14 and TRBJ2-1; the D gene could be TRBD1 or TRBD2 (5 bases each). The germline V and J ends were trimmed by 0 bases and 0 bases, with 9 bases remaining between them. Germline-derived CDR1 and CDR2 are SGHDN and FVKESK. The CDR3 is 16 residues long. The CDR3 is CASSQDRGSSYNEQFF. For the CDR3, the DNA is TGTGCCAGCAGCCAAGACCGGGGCAGCTCCTACAATGAGCAGTTCTTC.

The CDR3 sequence is CASSPPSTDTQYF. Here the CDR3 DNA reads TGTGCCAGCTCACCGCCTAGCACAGATACGCAGTATTTT. The genes are TRBV18 and TRBJ2-3; no reliable D call. The germline V and J ends were trimmed by 3 bases and 0 bases, with 4 bases remaining between them. Per the germline V gene, CDR1 is KGHSH and CDR2 is LQKENI. The CDR3 sequence is 13 residues long.

The chain has TRBV6-5 and TRBJ2-1; 7 bases line up with TRBD2. The CDR3 totals 15 residues. V dropped 7 bases and J dropped 8; count of bases not matched to a gene: 14. The germline V gene has CDR1 MNHEY and CDR2 SVGAGI. In DNA, the CDR3 is TGTGCCAGCACCCTCGACGGCAGGGCGGGGGATGAGCAGTTCTTC. It encodes CASTLDGRAGDEQFF.

The V call is TRBV6-6, the J call TRBJ2-7; 9 nucleotides align to TRBD1. Germline V gives CDR1 MNHNY, CDR2 SVGAGI (reference sequence). This CDR3 spans 14 amino acids. The J segment lost 1 base and the V segment lost 6 bases, leaving 4 bases of the junction unmatched. CDR3 bases: TGTGCCAGCAGACTAGGACAGGGGTCCTACGAGCAGTACTTC. Amino acid sequence: CASRLGQGSYEQYF.

The chain employs TRBV28 and TRBJ1-5; D uncertain. V was pared by 8 bases and J by 0 bases, with 14 bases between. Germline V gives CDR1 MDHEN, CDR2 SYDVKM. This CDR3 has 15 amino acids. The DNA for the CDR3 is TGTGCCAGCCATCGGGCGGGTAATAGCAATCAGCCCCAGCATTTT. This sequence encodes CASHRAGNSNQPQHF.

The chain uses TRBV18 and TRBJ1-2; D remains unclear. This CDR3 spans 15 amino acids. CDR1 and CDR2 (germline): KGHSH, LQKENI. Trimming shortened V by 3 bases and J by 3 bases, and 14 bases separated the two germline ends. The CDR3 nucleotides read TGTGCCAGCTCACCGAGTACCGGACTCCACTATGGCTACACCTTC. It specifies CASSPSTGLHYGYTF. The complete variable domain, with remaining parts taken from reference TRBV18 and TRBJ1-2, reads NAGVMQNPRHLVRRRGQEARLRCSPMKGHSHVYWYRQLPEEGLKFMVYLQKENIIDESGMPKERFSAEFPKEGPSILRIQQVVRGDSAAYFCASSPSTGLHYGYTFGSGTRLTVV.

This clone was picked up one time. The J gene is TRBJ2-5, the V gene TRBV2, with 9 bases identical to TRBD1. This CDR3 comprises 14 residues. Germline lookup yields CDR1 SNHLY and CDR2 FYNNEI. Trimming took 10 bases from V and 4 from J; bases not matched to a gene: 10. The CDR3 sequence is CANTITGGRETQYF. The CDR3 region has the DNA TGTGCCAATACTATTACAGGGGGCCGAGAGACCCAGTACTTC.

This clone was seen only once. Here the CDR3 reads CASSSRGGNSPLHF. CDR3 sequence (DNA): TGTGCCAGCAGCTCCCGGGGCGGTAATTCACCCCTCCACTTT. The chain joins TRBV5-5 to TRBJ1-6; D may be TRBD1 (5 bases). The CDR3 has 14 residues. Germline assignment: CDR1 SGHKS and CDR2 YYEKEE (reference sequence). V gave up 3 bases and J gave up 6 bases, with 10 bases separating them.